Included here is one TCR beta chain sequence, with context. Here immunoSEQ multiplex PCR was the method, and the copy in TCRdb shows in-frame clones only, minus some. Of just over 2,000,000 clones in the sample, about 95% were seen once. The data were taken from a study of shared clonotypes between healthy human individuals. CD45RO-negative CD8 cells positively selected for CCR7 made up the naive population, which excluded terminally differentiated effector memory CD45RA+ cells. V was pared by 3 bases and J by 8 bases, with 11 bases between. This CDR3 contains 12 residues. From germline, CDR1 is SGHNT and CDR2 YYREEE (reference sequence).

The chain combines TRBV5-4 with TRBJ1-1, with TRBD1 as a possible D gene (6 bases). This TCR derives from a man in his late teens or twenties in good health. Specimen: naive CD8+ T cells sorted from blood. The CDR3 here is CASSSDRNEAFF. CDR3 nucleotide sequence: TGTGCCAGCAGCTCGGACAGAAACGAAGCTTTCTTT.